This T cell receptor (beta chain) was identified during a study of cytomegalovirus exposure and HLA in healthy donors. PCR amplification relied on 60 Vbeta primers (plus 13 Jbeta primers). Only in-frame clones appear in the TCRdb table, and some are missing; sequencing was by immunoSEQ multiplex PCR. This repertoire shows roughly 100,000 clones, approximately 80% found once; its top ten account for 1% to 1.5%. The CDR3 is 18 residues long. Germline loops: CDR1 MGHRA, CDR2 YSYEKL. The germline V and J ends were trimmed by 2 bases and 7 bases, with 24 bases remaining between them. This clone showed up just a few times.

V and J are TRBV4-1 and TRBJ1-5, with D possibly matching TRBD1 (5 bases). The sequence derives from a man in his thirties or forties in good health and CMV-seronegative. Material for sequencing was PBMCs. The CDR3 bases are TGCGCCAGCAGCCAATCTTACCGGACATCGATCCGCCGGCAGCCCCAGCATTTT. Protein: CASSQSYRTSIRRQPQHF.